This is a list of T cell receptor beta chains from one sample in a study of graft-versus-host responses after intestinal transplantation. The method was immunoSEQ multiplex PCR; TCRdb's version includes in-frame clones alone and lacks a portion of them. The sample includes about 120,000 clones, around 95% seen only once; the top ten take about 3.3%. Antigens for these TCRs are unknown. Sequences were derived from unstimulated CD8+ T cells sorted from spleen or lymph node cells, sampled before intestinal transplant. The receptors shown here come from a human donor who received an intestinal transplant. CDR3s include the opening cysteine and the closing phenylalanine or tryptophan.

V: TRBV27; J: TRBJ2-3; CDR3: CASSYGRSPTDTQYF
V: TRBV28; J: TRBJ2-3; CDR3: CASSFWGLTDTQYF
V: TRBV5-6; J: TRBJ1-1; CDR3: CASNVQGSTEAFF
V: TRBV14; J: TRBJ1-2; CDR3: CASSQAGGLYGYTF
V: TRBV11-2; J: TRBJ2-1; CDR3: CASSQRPGWNEQFF
V: TRBV19; J: TRBJ2-3; CDR3: CATIGDTQYF
V: TRBV4-1; J: TRBJ1-1; CDR3: CASVSAGVTEAFF
V: TRBV19; J: TRBJ2-2; CDR3: CASSIVRDLNGELFF
V: TRBV30; J: TRBJ2-7; CDR3: CAWGSRGGRYEQYF
V: TRBV27; J: TRBJ1-2; CDR3: CASRRGRVDYGYTF
V: TRBV6-5; J: TRBJ1-2; CDR3: CASSYSAGYGYTF
V: TRBV28; J: TRBJ2-1; CDR3: CASSLSGHYNEQFF
V: TRBV27; J: TRBJ2-7; CDR3: CASSWKGRDRDDEQYF
V: TRBV9; J: TRBJ2-3; CDR3: CASSVSQSSAITDTQYF
V: TRBV5-1; J: TRBJ2-7; CDR3: CASSLEGTSGMGIYEQYF
V: TRBV14; J: TRBJ2-3; CDR3: CASSRIEGGTTDTQYF
V: TRBV28; J: TRBJ1-6; CDR3: CASSFYPRQGLESPLHF
V: TRBV10-3; J: TRBJ2-1; CDR3: CAISEYTRRRDEQFF
V: TRBV2; J: TRBJ2-1; CDR3: CARGDRVYNEQFF
V: TRBV5-1; J: TRBJ2-4; CDR3: CASSWGAGLYSWNIQYF
V: TRBV5-1; J: TRBJ2-7; CDR3: CASSRPIGGVSYEQYF
V: TRBV28; J: TRBJ2-1; CDR3: CASSNILAGGNNEQFF
V: TRBV14; J: TRBJ2-7; CDR3: CASRQDSYEQYF
V: TRBV4-1; J: TRBJ1-5; CDR3: CASSQGGERNQPQHF
V: TRBV6-5; J: TRBJ2-7; CDR3: CASSYGQGLYEQYF
V: TRBV7-2; J: TRBJ2-7; CDR3: CASSFWDSEIYEQYF
V: TRBV28; J: TRBJ2-5; CDR3: CASSPGQGGETQYF
V: TRBV5-8; J: TRBJ2-7; CDR3: CASSLGGQGYEQYF
V: TRBV7-6; J: TRBJ1-2; CDR3: CASSLGSANYGYTF
V: TRBV19; J: TRBJ2-2; CDR3: CAAATGASYTGELFF
V: TRBV7-3; J: TRBJ2-1; CDR3: CASSLISGSSYNEQFF
V: TRBV28; J: TRBJ1-1; CDR3: CATGQGPIMNTEAFF
V: TRBV4-1; J: TRBJ2-7; CDR3: CASSQEIEYSEQYF
V: TRBV9; J: TRBJ2-5; CDR3: CASSVGLSEQETQYF
V: TRBV6-7; J: TRBJ2-3; CDR3: CASSYTPGSCPDTQYF
V: TRBV10-2; J: TRBJ1-1; CDR3: CASSEKGENTEAFF
V: TRBV21-1; J: TRBJ1-1; CDR3: CASRSGPAGWSTEAFF
V: TRBV5-1; J: TRBJ2-7; CDR3: CASSLAQGAVYEQYF
V: TRBV6-1; J: TRBJ1-3; CDR3: CASRGIILPENTIYF
V: TRBV27; J: TRBJ1-2; CDR3: CASRVGGGNYGYTF
V: TRBV27; J: TRBJ2-1; CDR3: CASSLSDNEQFF
V: TRBV27; J: TRBJ2-1; CDR3: CASSSRPFGLTSGRENEQFF
V: TRBV15; J: TRBJ2-7; CDR3: CATSRDRGYSYEQYF
V: TRBV23-1; J: TRBJ1-2; CDR3: CASSQSWQGAGINYGYTF
V: TRBV9; J: TRBJ1-1; CDR3: CASSASPSAGQGFRSTEAFF
V: TRBV7-8; J: TRBJ2-7; CDR3: CASSPQRRTYEQYF
V: TRBV7-9; J: TRBJ2-1; CDR3: CASSLLVSGVFIGEQFF
V: TRBV7-8; J: TRBJ1-1; CDR3: CASSLFRGSGDTEAFF
V: TRBV28; J: TRBJ2-7; CDR3: CASSQGTGDEQYF
V: TRBV5-6; J: TRBJ2-7; CDR3: CASSLAGTFYEQYF
V: TRBV6-4; J: TRBJ2-2; CDR3: CASSDRGSGELFF
V: TRBV19; J: TRBJ2-7; CDR3: CASSRTDTYEQYF
V: TRBV5-5; J: TRBJ2-7; CDR3: CASSPGQGEYEQYF